This T cell receptor beta chain was identified during a study of blood T cell repertoires in COVID-19. Across the whole study: Collection of acute and convalescent COVID-19 samples took place in the United States, Italy and Spain. T cells, B-cell-depleted T cells, or PBMCs supplied cDNA or gDNA.

The CDR3 spans 15 residues. Germline V gene sequence: CDR1 MNHNS, CDR2 SASEGT. Trimming removed 3 bases from V and 4 bases from J; junction bases left unmatched: 7. In the authors' methods: Reference gene primer amplification gave estimated nucleated cell counts. Profiling relied on immunoSEQ multiplex PCR, and the TCRdb table lists in-frame clones only, not all of them. V and J calls and clone size are as listed in that table; D and trimming were resolved from the DNA. Among 30,000 to 40,000 clones listed, around 88% were seen once. This sequence was found in a human donor in a cohort sampled during active COVID-19. J is TRBJ2-3 and V is TRBV6-1, with 7 positions matching TRBD2. The sequenced sample was peripheral blood. Here the CDR3 reads CASSDTLAGADTQYF. The CDR3 DNA follows: TGTGCCAGCAGTGATACGCTTGCGGGAGCAGATACGCAGTATTTT.